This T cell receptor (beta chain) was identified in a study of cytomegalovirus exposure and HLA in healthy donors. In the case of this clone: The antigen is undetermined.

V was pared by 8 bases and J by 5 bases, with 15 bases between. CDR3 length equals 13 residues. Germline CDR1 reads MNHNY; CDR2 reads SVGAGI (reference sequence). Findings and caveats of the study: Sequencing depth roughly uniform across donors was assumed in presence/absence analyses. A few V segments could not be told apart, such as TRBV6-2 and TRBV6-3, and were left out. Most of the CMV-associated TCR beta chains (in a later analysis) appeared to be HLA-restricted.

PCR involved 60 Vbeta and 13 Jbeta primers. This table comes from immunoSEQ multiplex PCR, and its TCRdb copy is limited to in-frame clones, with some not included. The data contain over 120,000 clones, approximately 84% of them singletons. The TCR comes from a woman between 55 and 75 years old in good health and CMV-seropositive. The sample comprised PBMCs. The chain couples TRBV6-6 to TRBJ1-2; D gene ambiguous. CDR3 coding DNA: TGTGCCAGCCTATCTGTAGGCGGGTATGGCTACACCTTC. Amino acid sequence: CASLSVGGYGYTF.